Detailed here is one T cell receptor beta chain. Deep was the level at which the assay was run. The assay was immunoSEQ multiplex PCR, and TCRdb's table has in-frame clones only and misses some. Among some 900,000 clones, over 60% were seen once, and the ten largest hold over 1.3%. The authors divided CD4+ cells into CD45RA+ naive and CD45RA-negative memory subsets. These data belong to a study of shared clonotypes between healthy human individuals. CDR1 SGHVS and CDR2 FQNEAQ come from the germline V gene. Losses at the gene ends were 5 bases for V and 4 bases for J; bases not matched to a gene: 12. The CDR3 is made up of 17 amino acids.

This TCR was recovered from a man in his late teens or twenties in good health. V gene TRBV7-8 combines with J gene TRBJ2-3; 10 nucleotides match TRBD1. Sample: memory CD4+ T cells sorted from blood. Subset noted: CD45RA-negative fraction. CDR3 amino acids: CASSPRGGDRGADTQYF. CDR3 DNA sequence: TGTGCCAGCAGCCCCCGGGGGGGGGACAGGGGAGCAGATACGCAGTATTTT.